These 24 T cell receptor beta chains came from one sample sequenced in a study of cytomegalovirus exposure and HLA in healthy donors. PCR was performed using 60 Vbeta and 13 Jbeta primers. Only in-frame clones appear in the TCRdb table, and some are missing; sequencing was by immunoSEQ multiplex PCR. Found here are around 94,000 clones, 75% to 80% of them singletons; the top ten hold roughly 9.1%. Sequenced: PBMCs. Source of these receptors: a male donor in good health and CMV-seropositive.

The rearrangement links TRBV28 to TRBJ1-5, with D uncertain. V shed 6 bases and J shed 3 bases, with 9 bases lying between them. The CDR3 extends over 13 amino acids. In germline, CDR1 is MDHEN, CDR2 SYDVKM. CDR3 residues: CASSPVPNQPQHF. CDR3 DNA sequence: TGTGCCAGCAGCCCCGTCCCCAATCAGCCCCAGCATTTT.

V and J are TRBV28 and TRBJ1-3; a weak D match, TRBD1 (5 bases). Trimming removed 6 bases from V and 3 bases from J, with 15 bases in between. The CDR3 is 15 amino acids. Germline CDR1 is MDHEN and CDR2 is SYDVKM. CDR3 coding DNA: TGTGCCAGCAGCCCTGCAGGGTGGAGTGGAAACACCATATATTTT. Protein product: CASSPAGWSGNTIYF.

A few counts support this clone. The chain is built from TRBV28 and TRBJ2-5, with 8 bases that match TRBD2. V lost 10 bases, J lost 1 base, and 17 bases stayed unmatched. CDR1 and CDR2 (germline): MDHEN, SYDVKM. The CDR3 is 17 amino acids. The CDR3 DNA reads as TGTGCCACCTCGGGAGGGGGAGCGGGAGAGCGCCAAGAGACCCAGTACTTC. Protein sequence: CATSGGGAGERQETQYF.

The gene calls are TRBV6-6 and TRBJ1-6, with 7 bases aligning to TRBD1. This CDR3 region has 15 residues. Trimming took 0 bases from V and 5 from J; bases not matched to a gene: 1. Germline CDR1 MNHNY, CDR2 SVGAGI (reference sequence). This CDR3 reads CASSYSGTDNSPLHF. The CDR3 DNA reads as TGTGCCAGCAGTTACTCCGGGACAGATAATTCACCCCTCCACTTT.

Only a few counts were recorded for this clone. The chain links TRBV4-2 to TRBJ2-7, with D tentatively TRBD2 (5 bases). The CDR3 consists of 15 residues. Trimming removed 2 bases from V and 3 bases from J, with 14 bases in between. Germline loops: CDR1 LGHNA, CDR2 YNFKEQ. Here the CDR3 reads CASSQNLAADYEQYF. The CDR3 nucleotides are TGTGCCAGCAGCCAAAACCTAGCAGCCGACTACGAGCAGTACTTC.

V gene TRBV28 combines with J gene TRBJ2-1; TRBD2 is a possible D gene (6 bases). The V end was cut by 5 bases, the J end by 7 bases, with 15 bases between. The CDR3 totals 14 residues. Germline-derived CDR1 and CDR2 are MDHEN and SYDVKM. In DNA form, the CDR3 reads TGTGCCAGCAGTCCGCGGGATCTTGGGAATGAGCAGTTCTTC. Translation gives CASSPRDLGNEQFF.

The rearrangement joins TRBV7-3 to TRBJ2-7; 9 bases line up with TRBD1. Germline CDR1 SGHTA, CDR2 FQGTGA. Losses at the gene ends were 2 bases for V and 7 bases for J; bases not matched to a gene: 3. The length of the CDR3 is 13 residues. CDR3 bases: TGTGCCAGCAGCTTAGAGGGGACAGGGGAGCAGTACTTC. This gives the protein CASSLEGTGEQYF.

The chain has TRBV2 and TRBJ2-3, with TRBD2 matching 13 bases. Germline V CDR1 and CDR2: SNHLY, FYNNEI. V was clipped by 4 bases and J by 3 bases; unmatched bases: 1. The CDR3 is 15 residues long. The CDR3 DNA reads TGTGCCAGCAGTGCGGGACTAGCGGGAACAGATACGCAGTATTTT. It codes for CASSAGLAGTDTQYF. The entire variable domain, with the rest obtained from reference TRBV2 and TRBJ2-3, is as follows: EPEVTQTPSHQVTQMGQEVILRCVPISNHLYFYWYRQILGQKVEFLVSFYNNEISEKSEIFDDQFSVERPDGSNFTLKIRSTKLEDSAMYFCASSAGLAGTDTQYFGPGTRLTVL.

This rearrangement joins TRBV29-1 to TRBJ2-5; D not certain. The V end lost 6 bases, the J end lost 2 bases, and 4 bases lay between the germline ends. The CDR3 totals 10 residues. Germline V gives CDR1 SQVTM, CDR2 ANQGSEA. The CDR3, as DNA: TGCAGCGTCTCGCAAGAGACCCAGTACTTC. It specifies CSVSQETQYF.

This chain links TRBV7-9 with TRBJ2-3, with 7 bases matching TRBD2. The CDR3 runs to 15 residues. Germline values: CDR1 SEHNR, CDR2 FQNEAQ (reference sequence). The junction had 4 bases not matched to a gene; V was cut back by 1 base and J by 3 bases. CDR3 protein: CASSLEGGITDTQYF. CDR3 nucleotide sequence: TGTGCCAGCAGCTTAGAGGGAGGGATTACAGATACGCAGTATTTT.

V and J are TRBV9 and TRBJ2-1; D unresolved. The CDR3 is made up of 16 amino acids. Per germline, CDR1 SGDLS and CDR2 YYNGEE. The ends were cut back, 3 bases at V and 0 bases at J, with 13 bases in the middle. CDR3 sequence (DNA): TGTGCCAGCAGCGCCCCCCCCAGCGACTCCTACAATGAGCAGTTCTTC. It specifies CASSAPPSDSYNEQFF.

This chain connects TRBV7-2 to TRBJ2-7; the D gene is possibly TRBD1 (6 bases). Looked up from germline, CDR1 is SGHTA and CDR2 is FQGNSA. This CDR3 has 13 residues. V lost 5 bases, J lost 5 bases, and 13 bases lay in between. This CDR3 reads CASSINYRDEQYF. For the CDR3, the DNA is TGTGCCAGCAGCATAAATTACAGGGACGAGCAGTACTTC.

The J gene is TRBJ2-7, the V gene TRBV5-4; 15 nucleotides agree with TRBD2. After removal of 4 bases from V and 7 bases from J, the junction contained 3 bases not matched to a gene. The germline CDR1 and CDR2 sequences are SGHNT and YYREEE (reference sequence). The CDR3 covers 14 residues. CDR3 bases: TGTGCCAGCAGCACGGGACTAGCGGGAGGTGAGCAGTACTTC. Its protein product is CASSTGLAGGEQYF.

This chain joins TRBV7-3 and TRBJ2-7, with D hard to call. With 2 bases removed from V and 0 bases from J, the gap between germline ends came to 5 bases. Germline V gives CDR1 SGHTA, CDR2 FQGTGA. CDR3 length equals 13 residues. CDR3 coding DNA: TGTGCCAGCAGCTTAGGCAACTCCTACGAGCAGTACTTC. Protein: CASSLGNSYEQYF.

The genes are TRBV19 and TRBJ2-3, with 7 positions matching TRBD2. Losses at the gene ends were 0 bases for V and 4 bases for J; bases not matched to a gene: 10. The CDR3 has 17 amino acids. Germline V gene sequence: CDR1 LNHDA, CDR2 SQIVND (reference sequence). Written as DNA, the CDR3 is TGTGCCAGTAGTATAGATCCCGCGGGAGAAGGCGCAGATACGCAGTATTTT. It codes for CASSIDPAGEGADTQYF.

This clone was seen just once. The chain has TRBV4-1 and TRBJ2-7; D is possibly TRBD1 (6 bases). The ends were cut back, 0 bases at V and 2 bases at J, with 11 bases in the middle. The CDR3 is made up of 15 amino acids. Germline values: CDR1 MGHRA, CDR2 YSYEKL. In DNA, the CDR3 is TGCGCCAGCAGCCAAGATAGGGACACCACCTACGAGCAGTACTTC. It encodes CASSQDRDTTYEQYF.

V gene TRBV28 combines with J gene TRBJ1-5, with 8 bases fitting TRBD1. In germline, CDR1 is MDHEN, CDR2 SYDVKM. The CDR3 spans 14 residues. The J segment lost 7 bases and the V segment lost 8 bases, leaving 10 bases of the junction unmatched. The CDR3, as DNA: TGTGCCAGCTCCGCTCCCCGGACAGGGCAGCCCCAGCATTTT. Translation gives CASSAPRTGQPQHF.

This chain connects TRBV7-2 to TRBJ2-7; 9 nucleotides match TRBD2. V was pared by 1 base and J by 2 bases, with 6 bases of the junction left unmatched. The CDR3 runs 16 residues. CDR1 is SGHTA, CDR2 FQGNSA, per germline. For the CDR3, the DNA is TGTGCCAGCAGCTTAGGTCAGCGGGAGGTCCCCTACGAGCAGTACTTC. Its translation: CASSLGQREVPYEQYF.

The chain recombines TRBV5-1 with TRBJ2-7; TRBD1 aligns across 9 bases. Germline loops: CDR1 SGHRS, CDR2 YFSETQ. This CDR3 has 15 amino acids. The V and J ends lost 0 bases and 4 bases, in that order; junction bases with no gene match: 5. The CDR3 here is CASSLDTGGRYEQYF. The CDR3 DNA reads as TGCGCCAGCAGCTTGGACACAGGGGGCAGGTACGAGCAGTACTTC.

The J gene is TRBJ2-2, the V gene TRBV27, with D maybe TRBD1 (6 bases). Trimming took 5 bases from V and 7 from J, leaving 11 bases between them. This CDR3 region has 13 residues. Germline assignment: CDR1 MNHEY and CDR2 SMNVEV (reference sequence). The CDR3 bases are TGTGCCAGCAGTAACACAGGGAGCGGGGAGCTGTTTTTT. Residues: CASSNTGSGELFF.

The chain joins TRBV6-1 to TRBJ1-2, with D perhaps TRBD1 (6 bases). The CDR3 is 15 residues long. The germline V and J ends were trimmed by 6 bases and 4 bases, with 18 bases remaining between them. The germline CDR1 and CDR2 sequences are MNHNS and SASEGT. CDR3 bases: TGTGCCAGCAGGAGTCCACAAGGGGGTTCCTATGGCTACACCTTC. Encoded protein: CASRSPQGGSYGYTF.

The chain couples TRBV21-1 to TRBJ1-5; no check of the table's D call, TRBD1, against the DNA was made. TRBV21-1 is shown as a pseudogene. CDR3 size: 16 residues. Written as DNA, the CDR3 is TGTGCCAGCAGCAAAGAGAAGGCGACAGGGGATCAGCCCCAGCATTTT. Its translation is CASSKEKATGDQPQHF.

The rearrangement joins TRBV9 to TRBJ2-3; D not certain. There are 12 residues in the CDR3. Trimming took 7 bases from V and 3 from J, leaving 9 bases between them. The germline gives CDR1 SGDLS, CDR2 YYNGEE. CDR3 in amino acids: CASRGPTDTQYF. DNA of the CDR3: TGTGCCAGCCGAGGCCCGACAGATACGCAGTATTTT.

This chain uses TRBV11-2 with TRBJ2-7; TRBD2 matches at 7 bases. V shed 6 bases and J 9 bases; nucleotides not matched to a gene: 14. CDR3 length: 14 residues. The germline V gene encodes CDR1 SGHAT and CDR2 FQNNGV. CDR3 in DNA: TGTGCCAGCAGTTCGACCCGGACTAGTTTCGGGCAGTACTTC. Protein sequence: CASSSTRTSFGQYF.